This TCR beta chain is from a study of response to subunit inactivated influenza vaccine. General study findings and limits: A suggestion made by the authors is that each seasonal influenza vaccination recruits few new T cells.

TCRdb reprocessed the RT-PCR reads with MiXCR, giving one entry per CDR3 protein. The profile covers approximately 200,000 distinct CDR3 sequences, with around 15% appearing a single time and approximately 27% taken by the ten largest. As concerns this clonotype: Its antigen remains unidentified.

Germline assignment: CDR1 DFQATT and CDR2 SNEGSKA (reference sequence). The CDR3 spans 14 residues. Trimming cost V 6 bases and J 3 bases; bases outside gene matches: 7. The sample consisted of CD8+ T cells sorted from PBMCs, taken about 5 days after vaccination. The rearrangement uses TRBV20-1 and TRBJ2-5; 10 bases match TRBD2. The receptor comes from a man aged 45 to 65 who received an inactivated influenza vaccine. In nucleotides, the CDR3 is TGCAGTGCCTCCCAGCGGGAGGGAGAAGAGACCCAGTACTTC. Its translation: CSASQREGEETQYF.